This T cell receptor beta chain was observed in a study of OX40 agonist ivuxolimab in advanced cancers. The wider study: Cohort: about 80% men, mean age approximately 60, aged about 23 to 79. Findings and limits, study-wide: On average, CD8+ T cells had more expanded clones than CD4+.

Libraries were prepared by immunoSEQ multiplex PCR; TCRdb keeps only in-frame clonotypes and omits some of them. The table includes 90,000 or so clones, about 91% detected once. There are 13 residues in the CDR3. Trimming stripped 2 bases from V and 3 bases from J, with 5 bases between. Germline assignment: CDR1 ENHRY and CDR2 SYGVKD. There are a few counts of this clone. Its antigen is unidentified. The source is an adult with an advanced solid tumor such as melanoma, head and neck, liver or kidney cancer. The sequencing here drew on CD4+ or CD8+ T cells sorted from blood, taken in a trial of the OX40 agonist ivuxolimab. V is TRBV10-3 and J is TRBJ1-5; no reliable D call. The CDR3 nucleotides are TGTGCCATCAGTGAGAAACCCAATCAGCCCCAGCATTTT. Translating gives CAISEKPNQPQHF.